The T cell receptor beta chain described here comes from a study of cytomegalovirus exposure and HLA in healthy donors. Per the germline V gene, CDR1 is LGHNA and CDR2 is YNFKEQ. The CDR3 consists of 16 residues. The J segment lost 6 bases and the V segment lost 5 bases, leaving 9 bases of the junction unmatched. PCR involved 60 Vbeta and 13 Jbeta primers. The data were produced by immunoSEQ multiplex PCR, yet TCRdb's version contains in-frame clones alone and is incomplete. The profile shows 150,000 to 200,000 clones, about 80% of them singletons. Sequenced sample: PBMCs. The V and J genes are TRBV4-2 and TRBJ2-7; 14 nucleotides match TRBD2. The sequence derives from a female donor in good health and CMV-seronegative. For the CDR3, the DNA is TGTGCCAGCAGCTCCTGGACTAGCGGGAGGTACGGCGAGCAGTACTTC. It codes for CASSSWTSGRYGEQYF.